A single sample gave rise to the 12 T cell receptor beta chains below, sequenced in a study of cytomegalovirus exposure and HLA in healthy donors. Primers: 60 Vbeta forward and 13 Jbeta reverse. Sequencing used immunoSEQ multiplex PCR; TCRdb keeps in-frame clones, though not all of them. The data show 65,000 to 75,000 clones, about two thirds seen once. The sample taken for sequencing was PBMCs. The receptors shown here come from a man in his forties in good health and CMV-seropositive.

This chain joins TRBV11-2 and TRBJ2-7; 7 bases match TRBD2. The CDR3 covers 15 residues. The germline gives CDR1 SGHAT, CDR2 FQNNGV. The J segment lost 5 bases and the V segment lost 2 bases, leaving 9 bases of the junction unmatched. CDR3: CASSLWRGRSDEQYF. In DNA form, the CDR3 reads TGTGCCAGCAGCTTATGGCGCGGGAGATCAGACGAGCAGTACTTC.

In its sample, this clone was seen a few times. The same CDR3 is also encoded by other DNA sequences in this sample. This chain uses TRBV30 with TRBJ2-1, with D possibly TRBD2 on 5 matching bases. CDR1 and CDR2 from the germline V gene are GTSNPN and SVGIG (reference sequence). The CDR3 has 16 residues. V was trimmed by 3 bases and J by 1 base, leaving 16 bases between them. This CDR3 is CAWSAYSGESYNEQFF. The DNA of the CDR3 is TGTGCCTGGAGCGCATACTCCGGGGAATCCTACAATGAGCAGTTCTTC.

The V and J genes are TRBV7-9 and TRBJ2-1; a weak D match, TRBD2 (6 bases). The CDR3 has 13 amino acids. Trimming took 11 bases from V and 4 from J, leaving 15 bases between them. The germline V gene has CDR1 SEHNR and CDR2 FQNEAQ (reference sequence). CDR3 residues: CAGGLGKYNEQFF. For the CDR3, the DNA is TGTGCCGGGGGACTGGGGAAATACAATGAGCAGTTCTTC.

This clone was detected only a few times. J is TRBJ1-5 and V is TRBV19; perhaps TRBD1 as D (5 bases). The CDR3 spans 14 residues. Germline V CDR1 and CDR2: LNHDA, SQIVND (reference sequence). V gave up 3 bases and J gave up 4 bases, with 10 bases separating them. CDR3 region: CASSMKSGNQPQHF. Written as DNA, the CDR3 is TGTGCCAGTAGTATGAAGTCAGGGAATCAGCCCCAGCATTTT.

The chain uses TRBV6-6 and TRBJ2-1; 8 bases are shared with TRBD2. J was trimmed by 6 bases and V by 4 bases; bases with no gene match: 8. Germline V gives CDR1 MNHNY, CDR2 SVGAGI (reference sequence). CDR3 length: 15 residues. CDR3 region: CASSLTGAGGNEQFF. The CDR3 region has the DNA TGTGCCAGCAGTTTAACCGGGGCGGGAGGCAATGAGCAGTTCTTC.

This clone turned up a few times. This chain links TRBV7-9 with TRBJ2-2; 9 positions match TRBD1. Germline V gene data show CDR1 as SEHNR and CDR2 as FQNEAQ (reference sequence). The V and J ends lost 5 bases and 5 bases, in that order; junction bases with no gene match: 9. There are 16 residues in the CDR3. As DNA, the CDR3 is TGTGCCAGCAGCCCTTCAGGACAGGGGCGGACCGGGGAGCTGTTTTTT. This encodes CASSPSGQGRTGELFF.

The chain combines TRBV7-9 with TRBJ2-1, with 8 bases identical to TRBD1. The trim removed 4 bases at V and 4 bases at J, leaving 15 bases unmatched. Germline assignment: CDR1 SEHNR and CDR2 FQNEAQ (reference sequence). There are 18 residues in the CDR3. Written as DNA, the CDR3 is TGTGCCAGCAGCTCCCAATACGATGGACAGGGTTCTTACAATGAGCAGTTCTTC. It encodes CASSSQYDGQGSYNEQFF.

The table lists this clone with a count of one. The V call is TRBV5-1, the J call TRBJ2-5, with D perhaps TRBD2 (7 bases). Trimming shortened V by 7 bases and J by 1 base, and 20 bases separated the two germline ends. The CDR3 runs 16 residues. Germline loops: CDR1 SGHRS, CDR2 YFSETQ. The CDR3 DNA follows: TGCGCCAGCCGAGGGACGGGCGGGGGCCCCCAAGAGACCCAGTACTTC. This sequence encodes CASRGTGGGPQETQYF.

The J gene is TRBJ1-1, the V gene TRBV6-1; 9 nucleotides align to TRBD1. CDR1 and CDR2 from the germline V gene are MNHNS and SASEGT. CDR3 length: 15 amino acids. After removal of 6 bases from V and 5 bases from J, the junction contained 10 bases not matched to a gene. CDR3 protein: CASSHEDRGSTEAFF. The CDR3 DNA reads TGTGCCAGCAGCCACGAAGACAGGGGGTCAACTGAAGCTTTCTTT.

Turning to this clone: The same CDR3 also results from other DNA sequences found in this sample. The chain uses TRBV6-5 and TRBJ2-5; D is unclear. Germline CDR1 and CDR2: MNHEY and SVGAGI. The CDR3 sequence is 11 residues long. The ends were cut back, 4 bases at V and 4 bases at J, with 4 bases in the middle. The CDR3 DNA reads TGTGCCAGCAGTTCCCGAGAGACCCAGTACTTC. As protein: CASSSRETQYF.

DNA of the CDR3: TGTGCCAGCGCAGGACTAGCGGGCTACTCCTACGAGCAGTACTTC. This encodes CASAGLAGYSYEQYF. The chain links TRBV25-1 to TRBJ2-7; 11 bases are a match to TRBD2. The V gene's germline CDR1 is MGHDK and CDR2 SYGVNS. The CDR3 length is 15 residues. Trimming took 8 bases from V and 0 from J; bases not matched to a gene: 6.

The rearrangement joins TRBV5-6 to TRBJ2-7; no firm D call. Germline assignment: CDR1 SGHDT and CDR2 YYEEEE. The CDR3 contains 16 residues. V was pared by 3 bases and J by 0 bases, with 16 bases between. DNA of the CDR3: TGTGCCAGCAGCTCCCGTCTGAGCGTATCCTCCTACGAGCAGTACTTC. It specifies CASSSRLSVSSYEQYF.